What follows is one TCR beta chain and its context. The CDR3 length is 14 residues. Authors' methods: How many nucleated cells were present was estimated from reference gene primer amplification. Sequencing was performed with immunoSEQ multiplex PCR; in TCRdb, only in-frame clones are kept and a portion is missing. That table supplies the V and J calls and clone size; D and trimming were determined from the DNA. This table has 250,000 or so clones, 80% to 90% appearing once. These data come from a study of blood T cell repertoires in COVID-19. The source of this sequence is a young woman with acute COVID-19. This sequence joins TRBV21-1 and TRBJ1-3. TRBV21-1 is deemed a pseudogene. Material for sequencing was PBMCs or T cells enriched from blood (not recorded which). CDR3 sequence: CASSNACSGNTIYF. CDR3 nucleotides: TGTGCCAGCAGCAACGCGTGCTCTGGAAACACCATATATTTT.